A selection of T cell receptor beta chains follows, all from one sample in a study of regulatory T cells in long-lasting Graves disease. Using its own MiXCR run on the multiplex PCR reads, TCRdb lists one record per CDR3 protein. The sample shows about 310,000 distinct CDR3 sequences, under 25% of them seen only once. The sequences come from peripheral blood mononuclear cells (PBMCs), collected when the disease was refractory, from a patient treated with antithyroid drugs. These receptors all stem from a female donor with Graves disease. The CDR3 runs from the conserved cysteine through the conserved F or W. The order of the fields is clone size, D gene, V gene, J gene, CDR3 protein, CDR3 DNA. The D gene is left open where the match is weak. Where a row states a size, it is once, few, many or the class of an expanded clone; other rows omit it.

few	-	TRBV3-2	TRBJ2-7	CASSQGGVPISYEQYF	TGTGCCAGCAGCCAAGGAGGGGTACCCATCTCCTACGAGCAGTACTTC
many	-	TRBV7-7	TRBJ2-5	CASSLVAGAGVETQYF	TGTGCTAGCAGCTTAGTAGCAGGGGCCGGCGTAGAGACCCAGTACTTC
-	-	TRBV5-5	TRBJ2-3	CASSFSASNTDTQYF	TGTGCCAGCAGCTTTTCTGCCAGCAACACAGATACGCAGTATTTT
many	-	TRBV28	TRBJ1-2	CATTVAWEGGGYTF	TGTGCCACAACAGTAGCGTGGGAAGGGGGTGGCTACACCTTC
few	TRBD2	TRBV7-2	TRBJ2-5	CASRTSGSRAQETQYF	TGTGCCAGCAGGACTAGCGGGAGCCGGGCCCAAGAGACCCAGTACTTC
once	-	TRBV4-1	TRBJ2-7	CASAFRSAAYEQYF	TGCGCCAGCGCCTTCAGAAGCGCAGCCTACGAGCAGTACTTC
-	-	TRBV7-2	TRBJ1-1	CASSLVGRGTEAFF	TGTGCCAGCAGCTTAGTAGGTAGGGGAACTGAAGCTTTCTTT
-	TRBD2	TRBV30	TRBJ2-2	CAWIHGGSGELFF	TGTGCCTGGATCCACGGGGGGTCCGGGGAGCTGTTTTTT
-	-	TRBV27	TRBJ1-1	CASKPDKGLISEAFF	TGTGCCAGCAAACCCGATAAAGGGCTTATATCTGAAGCTTTCTTT
many	TRBD2	TRBV7-9	TRBJ2-5	CASSATSGRQETQYF	TGTGCCAGCAGCGCGACTAGCGGGCGTCAAGAGACCCAGTACTTC
few	TRBD1	TRBV5-1	TRBJ1-4	CASSMTGKEKLFF	TGCGCCAGCAGCATGACAGGGAAGGAAAAACTGTTTTTT
few	-	TRBV5-1	TRBJ2-2	CASSLEGYTGELFF	TGCGCCAGCAGCTTAGAGGGTTACACCGGGGAGCTGTTTTTT
many	-	TRBV19	TRBJ1-1	CASRGWVGNTEAFF	TGTGCCAGTAGGGGTTGGGTCGGGAACACTGAAGCTTTCTTT
many	TRBD2	TRBV20-1	TRBJ2-5	CSARSGRVSETQYF	TGCAGTGCAAGGAGCGGGAGGGTATCAGAGACCCAGTACTTC
many	TRBD1	TRBV28	TRBJ2-5	CASSRDRVGETQYF	TGTGCCAGCAGCCGGGACAGGGTGGGGGAGACCCAGTACTTC
many	TRBD1	TRBV28	TRBJ1-2	CASSPGQGLGGYTF	TGTGCCAGCAGCCCGGGACAGGGGTTAGGTGGCTACACCTTC
few	-	TRBV6-2/TRBV6-3	TRBJ2-4	CASSYRMLILAKNIQYF	TGTGCCAGCAGTTACCGAATGCTTATCCTAGCCAAAAACATTCAGTACTTC
-	-	TRBV2	TRBJ2-1	CASSGRDDYNEQFF	TGTGCCAGCAGTGGCCGGGACGACTACAATGAGCAGTTCTTC
many	-	TRBV19	TRBJ1-2	CASTVGAGSRYGYTF	TGTGCCAGTACCGTCGGGGCGGGCAGCCGCTATGGCTACACCTTC
few	-	TRBV28	TRBJ2-2	CASNGWNRGGLAIMKLFF	TGTGCCAGCAATGGGTGGAACAGGGGGGGGCTAGCGATTATGAAGCTGTTTTTT
-	TRBD1	TRBV19	TRBJ2-7	CASSTTGQVGEQYF	TGTGCCAGTAGTACTACGGGACAGGTCGGCGAGCAGTACTTC
many	-	TRBV11-2	TRBJ2-4	CASRTLGGPLGKNIQYF	TGTGCCAGCAGGACCCTCGGGGGGCCGCTAGGGAAAAACATTCAGTACTTC
few	-	TRBV2	TRBJ1-1	CASSVLQVSEAFF	TGTGCCAGCAGTGTATTACAGGTTTCCGAAGCTTTCTTT
few	TRBD1	TRBV27	TRBJ1-2	CASRYRGGFITNYGYTF	TGTGCCAGCCGGTACAGGGGTGGCTTTATAACTAACTATGGCTACACCTTC
many	-	TRBV7-2	TRBJ2-7	CASSLANTGTYEQYF	TGTGCCAGCAGCTTAGCAAACACTGGTACCTACGAGCAGTACTTC
many	-	TRBV7-2	TRBJ2-5	CASSLMLGAGETQYF	TGTGCCAGCAGCCTTATGCTGGGGGCAGGAGAGACCCAGTACTTC
-	TRBD1	TRBV4-3	TRBJ2-3	CASSPRQGGGDTQYF	TGCGCCAGCAGCCCTCGACAGGGTGGTGGAGATACGCAGTATTTT
-	-	TRBV4-1	TRBJ1-2	CASSQGDNYGYTF	TGCGCCAGCAGCCAAGGAGATAACTATGGCTACACCTTC
many	-	TRBV28	TRBJ1-1	CASSLWGALNTEAFF	TGTGCCAGCAGTTTATGGGGGGCTCTGAACACTGAAGCTTTCTTT
many	-	TRBV6-5	TRBJ2-7	CASSYGVTYEQYF	TGTGCCAGCAGTTACGGGGTTACCTACGAGCAGTACTTC
few	TRBD1	TRBV6-2/TRBV6-3	TRBJ1-6	CASSYSTGTGNSYNSPLHF	TGTGCCAGCAGTTACTCGACTGGGACAGGCAACTCCTATAATTCACCCCTCCACTTT
-	-	TRBV29-1	TRBJ1-2	CSGGGAYGYTF	TGCTCGGGAGGGGGGGCCTATGGCTACACCTTC
few	TRBD2	TRBV20-1	TRBJ2-5	CSARQWASGRVGETQYF	TGCAGTGCTAGGCAGTGGGCTAGCGGGAGGGTTGGGGAGACCCAGTACTTC
-	-	TRBV14	TRBJ2-7	CASSQRQGEEQYF	TGTGCCAGCAGCCAACGCCAGGGAGAAGAGCAGTACTTC
-	-	TRBV27	TRBJ1-2	CASSPRGNRYGYTF	TGTGCCAGCAGTCCCCGGGGTAACCGCTATGGCTACACCTTC
many	TRBD1	TRBV7-2	TRBJ2-5	CASSRTGLAQTQYF	TGTGCCAGCAGCAGGACAGGGTTAGCGCAGACCCAGTACTTC
-	TRBD1	TRBV7-9	TRBJ2-1	CASSLAQGAAYNEQFF	TGTGCCAGCAGCTTAGCCCAGGGGGCGGCCTACAATGAGCAGTTCTTC
many	-	TRBV30	TRBJ2-5	CAWSVYSQETQYF	TGTGCCTGGAGTGTTTATTCACAAGAGACCCAGTACTTC
-	-	TRBV7-6	TRBJ1-1	CASSLTGSTDAFF	TGTGCCAGCAGCTTAACAGGGAGTACTGACGCTTTCTTT
many	-	TRBV2	TRBJ2-7	CASSAFRDSYEQYF	TGTGCCAGCAGTGCGTTTCGAGACTCCTACGAGCAGTACTTC
many	-	TRBV11-2	TRBJ2-6	CASSQRLGVLTF	TGTGCCAGCAGCCAACGACTTGGCGTCCTGACTTTC
-	-	TRBV28	TRBJ2-7	CASSSGKDEAKMVKQYF	TGTGCCAGCAGCTCAGGCAAAGATGAAGCAAAGATGGTCAAGCAGTACTTC
many	TRBD2	TRBV28	TRBJ2-7	CASTMRLAGNEQYF	TGTGCCAGCACCATGAGGCTAGCGGGCAACGAGCAGTACTTC
many	-	TRBV5-1	TRBJ1-1	CASSLGRLGGGANTEAFF	TGCGCCAGCAGCTTGGGAAGATTGGGCGGGGGCGCGAACACTGAAGCTTTCTTT
once	-	TRBV29-1	TRBJ1-1	CSATENTEAFF	TGCAGCGCCACAGAGAACACTGAAGCTTTCTTT
-	-	TRBV29-1	TRBJ1-1	CSVEIWGGLNTEAFF	TGCAGCGTTGAGATTTGGGGGGGCCTGAACACTGAAGCTTTCTTT
few	TRBD2	TRBV29-1	TRBJ2-5	CSGTSGREETQYF	TGCAGCGGGACTAGCGGGAGGGAAGAGACCCAGTACTTC
few	-	TRBV11-1	TRBJ2-7	CASSLGSLQGSYYEQYF	TGTGCCAGCAGCTTAGGGTCCCTACAGGGATCCTACTACGAGCAGTACTTC
-	-	TRBV28	TRBJ2-3	CASSFRGATQYF	TGTGCCAGCAGTTTTCGAGGGGCCACGCAGTATTTT